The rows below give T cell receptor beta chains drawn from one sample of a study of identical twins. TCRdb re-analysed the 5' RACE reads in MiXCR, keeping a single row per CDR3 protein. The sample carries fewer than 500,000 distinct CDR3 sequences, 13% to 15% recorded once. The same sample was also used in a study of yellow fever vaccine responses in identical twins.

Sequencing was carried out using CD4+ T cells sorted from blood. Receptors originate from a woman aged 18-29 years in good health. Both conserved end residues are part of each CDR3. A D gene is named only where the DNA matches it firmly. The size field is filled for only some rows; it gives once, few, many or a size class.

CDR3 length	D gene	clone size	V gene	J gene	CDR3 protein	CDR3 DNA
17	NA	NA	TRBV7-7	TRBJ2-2	CASSLLTGGHGTGELFF	TGTGCTAGCAGCTTATTGACTGGGGGGCACGGCACCGGGGAGCTGTTTTTT
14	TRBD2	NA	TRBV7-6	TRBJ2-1	CASSLRTSLDEQFF	TGTGCCAGCAGCCTAAGGACTAGCCTCGATGAGCAGTTCTTC
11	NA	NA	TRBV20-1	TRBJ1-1	CSAKLWTEAFF	TGCAGTGCTAAACTCTGGACTGAAGCTTTCTTT
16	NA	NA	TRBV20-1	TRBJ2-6	CCAEGQFPSGANVLTF	TGCTGTGCCGAGGGGCAGTTCCCCTCTGGGGCCAACGTCCTGACTTTC
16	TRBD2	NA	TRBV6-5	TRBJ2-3	CASSSPGLAATDTQYF	TGTGCCAGCAGTTCACCGGGACTAGCGGCCACAGATACGCAGTATTTT
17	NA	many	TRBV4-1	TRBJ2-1	CASSQDHGFLSGNEQFF	TGCGCCAGCAGCCAAGATCACGGCTTTCTATCGGGAAATGAGCAGTTCTTC
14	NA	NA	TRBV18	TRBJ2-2	CASSPPSVSGELFF	TGTGCCAGCTCACCACCTTCAGTATCCGGGGAGCTGTTTTTT
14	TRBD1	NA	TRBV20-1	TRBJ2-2	CSADAGGNTGELFF	TGCAGTGCCGATGCAGGGGGCAACACCGGGGAGCTGTTTTTT
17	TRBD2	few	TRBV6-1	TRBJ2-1	CASSRDNSGVLNNEQFF	TGTGCCAGCAGTCGGGATAATAGCGGGGTCCTGAACAATGAGCAGTTCTTC
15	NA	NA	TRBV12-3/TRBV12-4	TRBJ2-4	CASSFGGLAKNIQYF	TGTGCCAGCAGTTTTGGGGGGCTAGCCAAAAACATTCAGTACTTC
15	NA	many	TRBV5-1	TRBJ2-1	CASSSRLARDNEQFF	TGCGCCAGCAGCAGTAGGCTAGCGAGGGACAATGAGCAGTTCTTC
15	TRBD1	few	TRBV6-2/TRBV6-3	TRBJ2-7	CASSRRTGSSYEQYF	TGTGCCAGCAGTCGCCGGACAGGGAGCTCCTACGAGCAGTACTTC
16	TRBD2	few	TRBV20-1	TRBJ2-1	CSARGGLAGYYNEQFF	TGCAGTGCTAGAGGGGGACTAGCGGGATACTACAATGAGCAGTTCTTC
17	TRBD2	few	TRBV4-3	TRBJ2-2	CASSQVVLADHTGELFF	TGCGCCAGCAGCCAAGTTGTACTAGCGGACCACACCGGGGAGCTGTTTTTT
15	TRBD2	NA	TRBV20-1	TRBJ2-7	CSATPSGGQSPRQYF	TGCAGTGCCACCCCTTCGGGGGGGCAATCCCCGAGGCAGTACTTC
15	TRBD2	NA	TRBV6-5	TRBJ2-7	CASSLYAGVAYEQYF	TGTGCCAGCAGTTTATATGCGGGAGTAGCGTACGAGCAGTACTTC
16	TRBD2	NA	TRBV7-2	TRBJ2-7	CASSLGPAGSPYEQYF	TGTGCCAGCAGCTTAGGCCCAGCGGGAAGCCCCTACGAGCAGTACTTC
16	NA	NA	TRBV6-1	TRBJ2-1	CASRIRGGPTVNEQFF	TGTGCCAGCAGAATTCGCGGGGGCCCCACAGTAAATGAGCAGTTCTTC
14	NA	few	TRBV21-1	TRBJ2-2	CAIRRGRTPGSCFF	NA
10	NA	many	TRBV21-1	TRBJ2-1	CASGGNEQFF	TGTGCCAGCGGAGGCAATGAGCAGTTCTTC
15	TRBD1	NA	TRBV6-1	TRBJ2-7	CASSVGTGRSYEQYF	TGTGCCAGCAGCGTTGGGACAGGGAGATCCTACGAGCAGTACTTC
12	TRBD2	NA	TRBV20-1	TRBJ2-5	CSARTSPETQYF	TGCAGTGCGCGGACTAGCCCAGAGACCCAGTACTTC
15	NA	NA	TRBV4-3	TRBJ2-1	CASSPPGFDYNEQFF	TGCGCCAGCAGCCCCCCCGGGTTCGATTACAATGAGCAGTTCTTC
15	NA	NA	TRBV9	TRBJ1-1	CASSVVAQSNTEAFF	TGTGCCAGCAGCGTAGTTGCACAGTCGAACACTGAAGCTTTCTTT
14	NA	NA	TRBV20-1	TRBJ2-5	CSARDSRLQEAQYF	TGCAGTGCTAGAGATTCCAGATTGCAAGAGGCCCAGTACTTC